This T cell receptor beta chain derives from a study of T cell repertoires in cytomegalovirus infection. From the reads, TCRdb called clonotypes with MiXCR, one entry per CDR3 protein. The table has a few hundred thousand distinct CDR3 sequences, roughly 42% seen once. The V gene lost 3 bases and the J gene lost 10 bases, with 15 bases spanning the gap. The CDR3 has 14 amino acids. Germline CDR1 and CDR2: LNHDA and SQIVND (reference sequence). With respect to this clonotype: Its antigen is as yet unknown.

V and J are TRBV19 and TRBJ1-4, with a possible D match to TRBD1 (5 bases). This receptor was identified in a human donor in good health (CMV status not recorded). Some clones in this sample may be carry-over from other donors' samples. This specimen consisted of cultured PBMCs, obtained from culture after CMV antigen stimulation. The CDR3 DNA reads TGTGCCAGTAGTATTTGGTCGCAGGGAGGAAAACTGTTTTTT. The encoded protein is CASSIWSQGGKLFF. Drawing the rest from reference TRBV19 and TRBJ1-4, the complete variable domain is DGGITQSPKYLFRKEGQNVTLSCEQNLNHDAMYWYRQDPGQGLRLIYYSQIVNDFQKGDIAEGYSVSREKKESFPLTVTSAQKNPTAFYLCASSIWSQGGKLFFGSGTQLSVL.